A single sample is the source of the 27 T cell receptor beta chains below, sequenced in a study of shared T cell receptors in the human thymus. Assay used: immunoSEQ multiplex PCR; TCRdb lists only in-frame clones, some missing. The data hold over 450,000 clones, with about 84% observed a single time. Another study also made use of these data, one on human thymus T cells.

Sequencing was carried out using thymocytes. The receptors originated from a boy less than two years old with a congenital heart defect.

The chain combines TRBV10-3 with TRBJ2-1, with 10 bases aligning to TRBD2. Germline values: CDR1 ENHRY, CDR2 SYGVKD. V shed 4 bases, J shed 1 base, and the junction held 4 bases outside the gene matches. The length of the CDR3 is 16 residues. In DNA, the CDR3 is TGTGCCATCAGTGCCCTAGCGGGGGTATCCTACAATGAGCAGTTCTTC. This encodes CAISALAGVSYNEQFF.

The V call is TRBV5-4, the J call TRBJ2-7, with TRBD1 matching 7 bases. The CDR3 covers 19 residues. The ends lost 1 base at V and 2 bases at J; junction bases unmatched: 18. The germline V gene has CDR1 SGHNT and CDR2 YYREEE (reference sequence). The DNA of the CDR3 is TGTGCCAGCAGCTTGTCTACCTTCCCACAGGGGAGTAGCGCCTACGAGCAGTACTTC. Residues: CASSLSTFPQGSSAYEQYF.

The genes are TRBV4-3 and TRBJ2-3, with D unclear. The germline CDR1 and CDR2 sequences are LGHNA and YSLEER. The CDR3 contains 16 residues. The ends were cut back, 0 bases at V and 0 bases at J, with 10 bases in the middle. CDR3 nucleotide sequence: TGCGCCAGCAGCCAAGATTCGACAAGCAGCACAGATACGCAGTATTTT. Protein: CASSQDSTSSTDTQYF.

This clone has only one observation. This chain links TRBV5-1 with TRBJ2-5; 14 positions agree with TRBD2. This CDR3 comprises 18 residues. V shed 3 bases, J shed 5 bases, and the junction held 12 bases outside the gene matches. CDR1 is SGHRS, CDR2 YFSETQ, per germline. The CDR3 here is CASSWGAGLAGEAETQYF. CDR3 nucleotide sequence: TGCGCCAGCAGCTGGGGAGCGGGACTAGCGGGAGAGGCGGAGACCCAGTACTTC.

The J gene is TRBJ2-7, the V gene TRBV29-1, with 12 bases matching TRBD2. Trimming at V came to 2 bases and at J to 5 bases, leaving 7 bases not matched to a gene. The germline CDR1 and CDR2 sequences are SQVTM and ANQGSEA. This CDR3 has 15 amino acids. The CDR3 sequence is CSVELAGGNRNEQYF. DNA of the CDR3: TGCAGCGTTGAACTAGCGGGAGGGAATCGGAACGAGCAGTACTTC.

CDR3 nucleotide sequence: TGTGCCAGCAGTGAATGTGGAGCAACTAATGAAAAACTGTTTTTT. Translating it yields CASSECGATNEKLFF. The genes are TRBV25-1 and TRBJ1-4; D gene uncertain. Germline V gene sequence: CDR1 MGHDK, CDR2 SYGVNS. The CDR3 covers 15 residues. V lost 1 base, J lost 0 bases, and 6 bases lay in between.

The chain has TRBV14 and TRBJ2-1; 10 nucleotides match TRBD2. This CDR3 has 17 amino acids. Germline values: CDR1 SGHDN, CDR2 FVKESK. V shed 0 bases and J 1 base; nucleotides not matched to a gene: 3. The CDR3, as DNA: TGTGCCAGCAGCCAAGAACAGACTAGCGGGTCCTACAATGAGCAGTTCTTC. Its protein product is CASSQEQTSGSYNEQFF. Drawing the rest from reference TRBV14 and TRBJ2-1, the complete variable domain is EAGVTQFPSHSVIEKGQTVTLRCDPISGHDNLYWYRRVMGKEIKFLLHFVKESKQDESGMPNNRFLAERTGGTYSTLKVQPAELEDSGVYFCASSQEQTSGSYNEQFFGPGTRLTVL.

In this sample, this clone turned up once. The V gene is TRBV10-2, the J gene TRBJ2-7; 8 bases line up with TRBD2. From germline, CDR1 is WSHSY and CDR2 SAAADI. CDR3 length equals 17 residues. The trim removed 5 bases at V and 3 bases at J, leaving 15 bases unmatched. The CDR3, as DNA: TGCGCCAGCAGTCAAGGACGCGGGAGGCCCCTCTTCTACGAGCAGTACTTC. The encoded protein is CASSQGRGRPLFYEQYF.

Remarks on this clone: The junction departs from the called germline gene at one end, perhaps through a read error. The chain has TRBV6-1 and TRBJ1-1; 9 bases map to TRBD1. Germline V CDR1 and CDR2: MNHNS, SASEGT. The CDR3 totals 16 residues. CDR3 nucleotides: TGTGCCAGCAGTCAAGCCCCCGGGACAGGGACAACTGAAGCTTTCTTT. Its protein product is CASSQAPGTGTTEAFF.

This sequence joins TRBV18 and TRBJ1-2; D uncertain. Germline assignment: CDR1 KGHSH and CDR2 LQKENI. The CDR3 has 13 residues. V was shortened by 3 bases and J by 4 bases, with 9 bases between the two germline ends. In nucleotides, the CDR3 is TGTGCCAGCTCACCGTTAGGAGGCTATGGCTACACCTTC. Its protein product is CASSPLGGYGYTF. Full variable domain (rest looked up from reference TRBV18 and TRBJ1-2): NAGVMQNPRHLVRRRGQEARLRCSPMKGHSHVYWYRQLPEEGLKFMVYLQKENIIDESGMPKERFSAEFPKEGPSILRIQQVVRGDSAAYFCASSPLGGYGYTFGSGTRLTVV.

Comments on this clone: This same CDR3 is encoded by further DNA sequences in the sample. This chain links TRBV4-3 with TRBJ2-3; a weak D match, TRBD2 (6 bases). The CDR3 spans 17 residues. Trimming left V 6 bases short and J 1 base short, with 20 bases between. CDR1 LGHNA and CDR2 YSLEER come from the germline V gene. The CDR3 reads CASSPRVGPSGTDTQYF. The CDR3 DNA reads TGCGCCAGCAGTCCGCGGGTCGGGCCTAGCGGCACAGATACGCAGTATTTT.

This clone showed up just once. The chain recombines TRBV28 with TRBJ2-7; maybe TRBD1 (5 bases). Trimming removed 4 bases at V and 2 bases at J, with 9 bases between. This CDR3 comprises 13 residues. CDR1 and CDR2 from the germline V gene are MDHEN and SYDVKM. As DNA, the CDR3 is TGTGCCAGCAGTTACCACAGGCCCTACGAGCAGTACTTC. Translation: CASSYHRPYEQYF.

The chain carries TRBV28 and TRBJ1-2; D gene ambiguous. This CDR3 has 14 amino acids. Germline V lookup: CDR1 MDHEN, CDR2 SYDVKM. With 5 bases removed from V and 4 bases from J, the gap between germline ends came to 14 bases. CDR3 coding DNA: TGTGCCAGCAGTGGACCTGGGAGAGGCTATGGCTACACCTTC. It codes for CASSGPGRGYGYTF.

The chain's CDR3 is CSVIGQGGYGYTF. Here the CDR3 DNA reads TGCAGCGTGATCGGACAGGGAGGCTATGGCTACACCTTC. The V call is TRBV29-1, the J call TRBJ1-2; 8 nucleotides align to TRBD1. The J segment lost 4 bases and the V segment lost 6 bases, leaving 7 bases of the junction unmatched. The CDR3 is 13 residues long. Germline assignment: CDR1 SQVTM and CDR2 ANQGSEA.

The chain uses TRBV4-2 and TRBJ2-7; 9 positions agree with TRBD1. With 6 bases clipped from V and 6 bases from J, the junction kept 6 bases outside the gene matches. Germline CDR1 is LGHNA and CDR2 is YNFKEQ. The CDR3 extends over 13 amino acids. CDR3 loop: CASSRDRVGEQYF. CDR3 DNA sequence: TGTGCCAGCAGTCGGGACAGGGTGGGCGAGCAGTACTTC.

This chain uses TRBV6-5 with TRBJ2-7; 9 bases line up with TRBD2. Germline-derived CDR1 and CDR2 are MNHEY and SVGAGI. The CDR3 has 16 amino acids. The V segment lost 2 bases and the J segment 4 bases; nucleotides outside the gene matches: 9. CDR3 nucleotide sequence: TGTGCCAGCAGTTACCCTACTAGGCGGGAGGGATACGAGCAGTACTTC. It is translated as CASSYPTRREGYEQYF.

The genes are TRBV5-4 and TRBJ2-5; the D gene is possibly TRBD1 (5 bases). Between the trimmed V and J ends, which lost 0 bases and 5 bases, there was a span of 23 bases. This CDR3 is built from 18 residues. From germline, CDR1 is SGHNT and CDR2 YYREEE (reference sequence). DNA for the CDR3: TGTGCCAGCAGCTTGGGGGGCGGCTTGCCCCCTTTCGTGGAGACCCAGTACTTC. Protein sequence: CASSLGGGLPPFVETQYF. Based on the CDR3 plus reference TRBV5-4 and TRBJ2-5, the full variable domain is ETGVTQSPTHLIKTRGQQVTLRCSSQSGHNTVSWYQQALGQGPQFIFQYYREEENGRGNFPPRFSGLQFPNYSSELNVNALELDDSALYLCASSLGGGLPPFVETQYFGPGTRLLVL.

The V and J genes are TRBV4-3 and TRBJ2-5, with D possibly matching TRBD2 (5 bases). Trimming removed 1 base at V and 1 base at J, with 7 bases between. Germline values: CDR1 LGHNA, CDR2 YSLEER. The CDR3 totals 14 residues. The CDR3 here is CASSQGGFQETQYF. The CDR3 DNA reads as TGCGCCAGCAGCCAAGGAGGGTTCCAAGAGACCCAGTACTTC.

This rearrangement joins TRBV23-1 to TRBJ2-4; 8 bases map to TRBD2. TRBV23-1 carries the ORF label, with uncertain function. The CDR3 extends over 13 amino acids. Trimming took 4 bases from V and 8 from J; bases not matched to a gene: 4. CDR3 sequence reads: CASSLREGDIQYF. In nucleotides, the CDR3 is TGCGCCAGCAGTCTACGGGAGGGGGACATTCAGTACTTC.

The chain couples TRBV7-9 to TRBJ2-7, with a weak D call TRBD2 (6 bases). The CDR3 totals 14 residues. With 5 bases removed from V and 3 bases from J, the gap between germline ends came to 14 bases. CDR1 is SEHNR and CDR2 is FQNEAQ in the germline V gene (reference sequence). The CDR3 region has the DNA TGTGCCAGCAGCCGCGGGGACCGAAGCTACGAGCAGTACTTC. It codes for CASSRGDRSYEQYF.

This rearrangement joins TRBV7-9 to TRBJ2-7; 10 nucleotides line up with TRBD1. Germline V gene sequence: CDR1 SEHNR, CDR2 FQNEAQ (reference sequence). The CDR3 is 16 residues long. V lost 5 bases to trimming and J lost 5 bases; unmatched junction nucleotides: 12. CDR3 loop: CASSLISRDRGHEQYF. CDR3 coding DNA: TGTGCCAGCAGCCTAATTAGCCGGGACAGGGGCCACGAGCAGTACTTC.

The chain has TRBV7-6 and TRBJ2-2, with 14 bases fitting TRBD2. This CDR3 is built from 18 residues. Germline V gene lookup returns CDR1 SGHVS and CDR2 FNYEAQ. V lost 3 bases and J lost 5; bases outside the gene matches: 8. The CDR3 DNA is TGTGCCAGCAGCTTTCATAGACTAGCGGGAGGGTGGACCGGGGAGCTGTTTTTT. Protein sequence: CASSFHRLAGGWTGELFF.

The chain recombines TRBV9 with TRBJ2-3; TRBD2 agrees at 9 bases. CDR3 length: 18 amino acids. Germline trimming cut 4 bases from V and 3 bases from J; bases unmatched to any gene: 15. CDR1 SGDLS and CDR2 YYNGEE come from the germline V gene. The CDR3 spells CASSPRGGDSGSTDTQYF. CDR3 nucleotide sequence: TGTGCCAGCAGCCCCCGCGGGGGGGATAGCGGGTCAACAGATACGCAGTATTTT.

V gene TRBV7-2 combines with J gene TRBJ1-5, with D uncertain. The V end lost 5 bases, the J end lost 5 bases, and 22 bases lay between the germline ends. Germline CDR1 and CDR2: SGHTA and FQGNSA. The CDR3 is 17 residues long. CDR3 nucleotide sequence: TGTGCCAGCAGCCCAAATTGGCCGTCCGGGAAGGATCAGCCCCAGCATTTT. Encoded protein: CASSPNWPSGKDQPQHF.

This clone was recorded once. The chain couples TRBV27 to TRBJ2-5, with D possibly being TRBD1 (5 bases). Matching the DNA end better, TRBJ2-7 makes the J call doubtful. Germline CDR1 reads MNHEY; CDR2 reads SMNVEV (reference sequence). The CDR3 has 15 amino acids. The CDR3 loop is CATSGTGSSSYEQYF. CDR3 nucleotide sequence: TGTGCCACCTCAGGAACAGGATCGAGCTCCTACGAGCAGTACTTC.

The chain is built from TRBV6-5 and TRBJ2-2; D gene unclear. The CDR3 has 12 amino acids. Trimming took off 7 bases at V and 4 bases at J, with 7 bases between the two ends. Per germline, CDR1 MNHEY and CDR2 SVGAGI. The CDR3 sequence is CASISVTGELFF. CDR3 in DNA: TGTGCCAGCATCTCCGTCACCGGGGAGCTGTTTTTT.

The V and J genes are TRBV4-1 and TRBJ2-2, with unresolved D. V lost 2 bases to trimming and J lost 0 bases, with 25 bases between them. The CDR3 length is 21 residues. CDR1 MGHRA and CDR2 YSYEKL come from the germline V gene. Here the CDR3 DNA reads TGCGCCAGCAGCCAACCTCTAAGATCGCCTAAAGGAGATTCGAACACCGGGGAGCTGTTTTTT. The encoded protein is CASSQPLRSPKGDSNTGELFF.